A selection of T cell receptor beta chains follows, all from one sample in a study of blood T cells in healthy people across ages. TCRdb reprocessed the 5' RACE reads with MiXCR, giving one entry per CDR3 protein. The data hold roughly 1.4 million distinct CDR3 sequences, with 59% observed a single time. The sample comprised blood. These receptors were collected from a man aged 18-30 years in good health. Each CDR3 is given with its conserved first and last residue. A D gene is named only where the DNA matches it firmly. Not every row has a clone size; where given, it reads once, few, many or a size class.

v_gene	d_gene	abundance	j_gene	CDR3aa	CDR3nt
TRBV12-3/TRBV12-4	-	-	TRBJ2-1	CASNLHNEQFF	TGTGCCAGCAACCTCCACAATGAGCAGTTCTTC
TRBV27	TRBD2	-	TRBJ2-1	CASTSGNEQFF	TGTGCCAGCACTAGCGGGAATGAGCAGTTCTTC
TRBV12-3/TRBV12-4	TRBD2	-	TRBJ2-7	CACSGGASEQYF	TGTGCCTGTAGCGGGGGGGCCTCCGAGCAGTACTTC
TRBV30	-	-	TRBJ2-5	CAWSALETQYF	TGTGCCTGGAGTGCGCTAGAGACCCAGTACTTC
TRBV5-1	-	few	TRBJ2-5	CASSPLGSRETQYF	TGCGCCAGCAGCCCATTGGGTAGTCGCGAGACCCAGTACTTC
TRBV6-5	TRBD2	-	TRBJ2-5	CASRSRAGGEQYF	TGTGCCAGCAGATCTAGGGCGGGAGGAGAGCAGTACTTC
TRBV3-1	-	few	TRBJ2-7	CASSPQGYLYEQYF	TGTGCCAGCAGCCCACAGGGTTACCTCTACGAGCAGTACTTC
TRBV2	TRBD1	-	TRBJ2-2	CASNSDRGLSTGELFF	TGTGCCAGCAATTCCGACAGGGGGCTTAGCACCGGGGAGCTGTTTTTT
TRBV27	TRBD1	-	TRBJ1-1	CASSLSWQGGEAFF	TGTGCCAGCAGTTTATCTTGGCAGGGGGGTGAAGCTTTCTTT
TRBV27	TRBD2	-	TRBJ2-1	CASSLFMGRAGGDEQFF	TGTGCCAGCAGTTTATTCATGGGACGAGCGGGAGGGGATGAGCAGTTCTTC
TRBV13	-	-	TRBJ2-7	CASSSTTYYEQYF	TGTGCCAGCAGCTCGACTACCTACTACGAGCAGTACTTC
TRBV3-1	-	-	TRBJ2-5	CASSHQSLETQYF	TGTGCCAGCAGCCACCAGAGCCTTGAGACCCAGTACTTC
TRBV6-5	-	-	TRBJ2-7	CASSRIGRDEQYF	TGTGCCAGCAGCCGAATTGGACGTGACGAGCAGTACTTC
TRBV4-2	-	-	TRBJ1-2	CASSQDVKTDGYTF	TGTGCCAGCAGCCAAGATGTGAAGACTGATGGCTACACCTTC
TRBV20-1	TRBD1	few	TRBJ1-2	CSASWRQGGYGYTF	TGCAGTGCTAGTTGGCGCCAGGGGGGCTATGGCTACACCTTC
TRBV2	-	few	TRBJ2-5	CASSPLATETQYF	TGTGCCAGCAGTCCCCTAGCGACGGAGACCCAGTACTTC
TRBV5-8	-	-	TRBJ2-7	CASSLTGYGSYEQYF	TGTGCCAGCAGCCTTACAGGGTACGGTTCCTACGAGCAGTACTTC
TRBV4-3	TRBD2	-	TRBJ2-3	CASSQGSSGLAGVTDTQYF	TGCGCCAGCAGCCAAGGGTCCTCGGGACTAGCGGGGGTAACAGATACGCAGTATTTT
TRBV11-2	TRBD1	-	TRBJ1-6	CASSLEQGASFYNSPLHF	TGTGCCAGCAGCTTAGAACAGGGGGCGTCATTCTATAATTCACCCCTCCACTTT
TRBV29-1	-	-	TRBJ2-1	CSVIRGYGNEQFF	TGCAGCGTTATAAGGGGTTATGGGAATGAGCAGTTCTTC
TRBV4-2	TRBD2	few	TRBJ2-7	CASSYRTSGTYEQYF	TGTGCCAGCAGCTACCGGACTAGCGGGACGTACGAGCAGTACTTC
TRBV29-1	TRBD2	-	TRBJ2-1	CSARGTSFYEQFF	TGCAGCGCTCGCGGGACTAGCTTCTATGAGCAGTTCTTC
TRBV2	-	-	TRBJ1-2	CASSEESAGYTF	TGTGCCAGCAGTGAGGAGTCGGCAGGCTACACCTTC
TRBV10-3	TRBD1	once	TRBJ2-7	CAIRGQVQRDEQYF	TGTGCCATCAGGGGACAGGTGCAACGGGACGAGCAGTACTTC
TRBV27	-	few	TRBJ2-4	CASSSQGILLEQYF	TGTGCCAGCAGTTCTCAGGGGATACTACTGGAGCAGTACTTC
TRBV6-2/TRBV6-3	TRBD1	-	TRBJ1-2	CASSYTRTGGYGYTF	TGTGCCAGCAGTTACACCCGGACAGGAGGCTATGGCTACACCTTC
TRBV6-5	TRBD2	-	TRBJ2-1	CASSYKGLDHNEQFF	TGTGCCAGCAGTTACAAGGGACTAGATCACAATGAGCAGTTCTTC
TRBV4-1	-	-	TRBJ1-2	CASSPLVRTYGYTF	TGCGCCAGCAGCCCCTTGGTTAGAACCTATGGCTACACCTTC
TRBV5-1	TRBD2	-	TRBJ2-1	CASSSPLTSGRAINEQFF	TGCGCCAGCAGCTCCCCTCTTACTAGCGGGAGGGCCATAAATGAGCAGTTCTTC
TRBV15	TRBD1	-	TRBJ1-2	CATSTYLLDRGLVGYTF	TGTGCCACCAGCACTTACCTCCTGGACAGGGGGCTTGTGGGCTACACCTTC
TRBV27	TRBD2	-	TRBJ2-1	CASSLGASGGGNEQFF	TGTGCCAGCAGCCTGGGGGCTAGCGGGGGGGGGAATGAGCAGTTCTTC
TRBV4-1	-	-	TRBJ1-4	CASSQAGSHATNEKLFF	TGCGCCAGCAGCCAAGCTGGGTCCCATGCAACTAATGAAAAACTGTTTTTT
TRBV4-1	-	few	TRBJ1-5	CASSQGSGVSNQPQHF	TGCGCCAGCAGCCAAGGGTCGGGGGTAAGCAATCAGCCCCAGCATTTT
TRBV29-1	TRBD1	-	TRBJ2-7	CSVGDRGNEQYF	TGCAGCGTGGGGGACAGGGGAAACGAGCAGTACTTC
TRBV6-1	TRBD2	-	TRBJ2-3	CASRPGLAGPDTDTQYF	TGTGCCAGCAGGCCGGGACTAGCGGGACCAGACACAGATACGCAGTATTTT
TRBV20-1	TRBD1	-	TRBJ1-4	CSARDPRTGGEKLFF	TGCAGTGCTAGAGATCCCCGGACAGGGGGGGAAAAACTGTTTTTT
TRBV6-5	-	-	TRBJ2-7	CASRKLHGSYEQYF	TGTGCCAGCAGAAAACTTCATGGCTCCTACGAGCAGTACTTC
TRBV27	TRBD1	-	TRBJ1-2	CASSPRTGGRYTF	TGTGCCAGCAGTCCTAGGACAGGGGGACGCTACACCTTC
TRBV20-1	-	-	TRBJ2-3	CSARDPRGANTDTQYF	TGCAGTGCTAGAGATCCCAGGGGGGCGAACACAGATACGCAGTATTTT
TRBV24-1	-	few	TRBJ2-1	CATSVPSGGEQFF	TGTGCCACCAGTGTTCCTTCCGGGGGCGAGCAGTTCTTC
TRBV29-1	-	-	TRBJ1-4	CSVEVFDWSRGGEKLFF	TGCAGCGTTGAAGTTTTCGACTGGTCCAGGGGAGGCGAAAAACTGTTTTTT
TRBV21-1	-	-	TRBJ2-7	CASSKIWTYYEQYF	TGTGCCAGCAGCAAAATTTGGACTTACTACGAGCAGTACTTC
TRBV20-1	TRBD1	-	TRBJ1-1	CSAGPSGGAAFF	TGTAGTGCTGGACCTTCAGGGGGCGCAGCTTTCTTT
TRBV20-1	TRBD2	few	TRBJ2-7	CSAWEGPYEQYF	TGCAGTGCTTGGGAGGGCCCCTACGAGCAGTACTTC
TRBV7-9	-	few	TRBJ2-7	CASSDDRGQLSWVSNYEQYF	TGTGCCAGCAGCGACGACAGAGGTCAATTGTCTTGGGTTTCTAACTACGAGCAGTACTTC
TRBV20-1	-	many	TRBJ2-3	CSGGGTDTQYF	TGCAGCGGAGGGGGGACAGATACGCAGTATTTT
TRBV29-1	TRBD2	-	TRBJ2-3	CSVKGLAGGGTQYF	TGCAGCGTTAAGGGACTAGCGGGGGGGGGTACGCAGTATTTT